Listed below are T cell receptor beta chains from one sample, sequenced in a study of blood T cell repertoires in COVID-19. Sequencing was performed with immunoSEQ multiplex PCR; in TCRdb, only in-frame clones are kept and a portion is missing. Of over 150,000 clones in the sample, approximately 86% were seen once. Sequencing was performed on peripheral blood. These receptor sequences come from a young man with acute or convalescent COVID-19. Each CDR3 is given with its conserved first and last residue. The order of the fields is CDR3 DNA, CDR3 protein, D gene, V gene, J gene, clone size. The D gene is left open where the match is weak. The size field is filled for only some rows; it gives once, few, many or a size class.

CDR3nt: TGTGCCCACCGACCACTAGCGGACCAATTCTACAATGAGCAGTTCTTC; CDR3aa: CAHRPLADQFYNEQFF; d_gene: TRBD2; v_gene: TRBV3-1/TRBV3-2; j_gene: TRBJ2-1; abundance: -
CDR3nt: TGTGCCAGCAGCTTCGGGGGGGCAAATGAAAAACTGTTTTTT; CDR3aa: CASSFGGANEKLFF; d_gene: -; v_gene: TRBV7-2; j_gene: TRBJ1-4; abundance: -
CDR3nt: TGTGCCAGCACCCCCATTGGAAACACCATATATTTT; CDR3aa: CASTPIGNTIYF; d_gene: -; v_gene: TRBV6-5; j_gene: TRBJ1-3; abundance: -
CDR3nt: TGTGCCAGCAAGTGGCGGGAAGCCTACGAGCAGTACTTC; CDR3aa: CASKWREAYEQYF; d_gene: -; v_gene: TRBV2; j_gene: TRBJ2-7; abundance: -
CDR3nt: TGTGCCAGCAGCCCCCGCGGACGGCAAGGGGCTAATGAAAAACTGTTTTTT; CDR3aa: CASSPRGRQGANEKLFF; d_gene: -; v_gene: TRBV14; j_gene: TRBJ1-4; abundance: -
CDR3nt: TGTGCCAGTAACTCCCGAGGGTCTGGAAACACCATATATTTT; CDR3aa: CASNSRGSGNTIYF; d_gene: -; v_gene: TRBV19; j_gene: TRBJ1-3; abundance: -
CDR3nt: TGTGCCAGCAGGGCAGGCGGGGGAGCACATGGAGAGGGCTACACCTTC; CDR3aa: CASRAGGGAHGEGYTF; d_gene: -; v_gene: TRBV28; j_gene: TRBJ1-2; abundance: -
CDR3nt: TGTGCCAGCAGTGAGAACAAAGAGACCCAGTACTTC; CDR3aa: CASSENKETQYF; d_gene: -; v_gene: TRBV6-1; j_gene: TRBJ2-5; abundance: -
CDR3nt: TGCGCCAGCAGACAGACAGGGGCCTACGAGCAGTACTTC; CDR3aa: CASRQTGAYEQYF; d_gene: TRBD1; v_gene: TRBV4-1; j_gene: TRBJ2-7; abundance: once
CDR3nt: TGTGCCAGCAGCGTAGTTAACAGCCAATACAATGAGCAGTTCTTC; CDR3aa: CASSVVNSQYNEQFF; d_gene: -; v_gene: TRBV9; j_gene: TRBJ2-1; abundance: -
CDR3nt: TGTGCCAGCAGTCCGGTAGTCGGTAACAATGAGCAGTTCTTC; CDR3aa: CASSPVVGNNEQFF; d_gene: -; v_gene: TRBV27; j_gene: TRBJ2-1; abundance: -
CDR3nt: TGTGCCAGCCGCGAGGACACAGATACGCAGTATTTT; CDR3aa: CASREDTDTQYF; d_gene: -; v_gene: TRBV2; j_gene: TRBJ2-3; abundance: -
CDR3nt: TGCGCCAGTACCGGGACAGAGGACGAGCAGTACTTC; CDR3aa: CASTGTEDEQYF; d_gene: TRBD1; v_gene: TRBV10-1; j_gene: TRBJ2-7; abundance: -
CDR3nt: TGTGCCAGCAGCGAACAGGGTCAAGCTGAAGCTTTCTTT; CDR3aa: CASSEQGQAEAFF; d_gene: -; v_gene: TRBV9; j_gene: TRBJ1-1; abundance: -
CDR3nt: TGTGCCAGCAGCATACCTCCCCCGGTCGGAGAGACCCAGTACTTC; CDR3aa: CASSIPPPVGETQYF; d_gene: -; v_gene: TRBV7-9; j_gene: TRBJ2-5; abundance: -
CDR3nt: TGTGCCAGCAGTTACGGAGGGCTACTAATTGAAGCTTTCTTT; CDR3aa: CASSYGGLLIEAFF; d_gene: -; v_gene: TRBV6-5; j_gene: TRBJ1-1; abundance: -
CDR3nt: TGTGCCAGCTCACCGCCGGGACAGCCTACGGATGAGCAGTTCTTC; CDR3aa: CASSPPGQPTDEQFF; d_gene: TRBD1; v_gene: TRBV18; j_gene: TRBJ2-1; abundance: few
CDR3nt: TGTGCCAGTAGTATGGGAGTGGACACTGAAGCTTTCTTT; CDR3aa: CASSMGVDTEAFF; d_gene: -; v_gene: TRBV19; j_gene: TRBJ1-1; abundance: few
CDR3nt: TGTGCCAGCAGTGCGGCGGGAGTTTTCGGGGAGCTGTTTTTT; CDR3aa: CASSAAGVFGELFF; d_gene: TRBD2; v_gene: TRBV2; j_gene: TRBJ2-2; abundance: -
CDR3nt: TGTGCCAGCAGTGAATTAATGAACACTGAAGCTTTCTTT; CDR3aa: CASSELMNTEAFF; d_gene: -; v_gene: TRBV25-1; j_gene: TRBJ1-1; abundance: -
CDR3nt: TGTGCCAGCAGCTTAGGGACAGGGAGGTATGGCTACACCTTC; CDR3aa: CASSLGTGRYGYTF; d_gene: TRBD1; v_gene: TRBV7-9; j_gene: TRBJ1-2; abundance: -
CDR3nt: TGCGCCAGCAGCATGGGGACTGATCGGGGGAATGAGCAGTTCTTC; CDR3aa: CASSMGTDRGNEQFF; d_gene: -; v_gene: TRBV5-1; j_gene: TRBJ2-1; abundance: -
CDR3nt: TGTGCCATCAGTGAGTCGAGTTCGCTTACAGGGGACCATGGCTACACCTTC; CDR3aa: CAISESSSLTGDHGYTF; d_gene: TRBD1; v_gene: TRBV10-3; j_gene: TRBJ1-2; abundance: -
CDR3nt: TGTGCCACCAGTGACATTGAGACAGGGCCCTGGCGCAATCAGCCCCAGCATTTT; CDR3aa: CATSDIETGPWRNQPQHF; d_gene: TRBD1; v_gene: TRBV24-1; j_gene: TRBJ1-5; abundance: -
CDR3nt: TGCGCCAGCAGCGTGACTAGCGGGTCATACAATGAGCAGTTCTTC; CDR3aa: CASSVTSGSYNEQFF; d_gene: TRBD2; v_gene: TRBV5-1; j_gene: TRBJ2-1; abundance: -
CDR3nt: TGCGCCAGCAGCGAATCCGGGACAGGGGGCGAAGGCTACACCTTC; CDR3aa: CASSESGTGGEGYTF; d_gene: TRBD1; v_gene: TRBV4-1; j_gene: TRBJ1-2; abundance: few
CDR3nt: TGTGCCTTACTCCCTGGGTTCAGGAGCTACACCTTC; CDR3aa: CALLPGFRSYTF; d_gene: -; v_gene: TRBV30; j_gene: TRBJ1-2; abundance: -
CDR3nt: TGTGCCTCCGCTGCGGGATTCTACTATGGCTACACCTTC; CDR3aa: CASAAGFYYGYTF; d_gene: -; v_gene: TRBV30; j_gene: TRBJ1-2; abundance: few
CDR3nt: TGTGCCAGCAGCTTAGCTCCAGGGACAGATACGCAGTATTTT; CDR3aa: CASSLAPGTDTQYF; d_gene: -; v_gene: TRBV7-8; j_gene: TRBJ2-3; abundance: -
CDR3nt: TGTGCCACCAGTGATTTGTATCAGGAGGAAGGTACGCAGTATTTT; CDR3aa: CATSDLYQEEGTQYF; d_gene: -; v_gene: TRBV24-1; j_gene: TRBJ2-3; abundance: -
CDR3nt: TGTGCCAGCAGTCCATCCGGGGGGGATGGCTACACCTTC; CDR3aa: CASSPSGGDGYTF; d_gene: -; v_gene: TRBV12-3/TRBV12-4; j_gene: TRBJ1-2; abundance: -
CDR3nt: TGTGCCACCAGCAGAGTAAACACTGAAGCTTTCTTT; CDR3aa: CATSRVNTEAFF; d_gene: -; v_gene: TRBV15; j_gene: TRBJ1-1; abundance: -
CDR3nt: TGTGCCTGGAGTGTAGGACGGGGGAACACCGGGGAGCTGTTTTTT; CDR3aa: CAWSVGRGNTGELFF; d_gene: -; v_gene: TRBV30; j_gene: TRBJ2-2; abundance: -
CDR3nt: TGTGCCAGCAGTCTCGGGGGGGCCCGGCAGTACTTC; CDR3aa: CASSLGGARQYF; d_gene: TRBD2; v_gene: TRBV14; j_gene: TRBJ2-7; abundance: once
CDR3nt: TGTGCCAGCAGGCCCGTGGAGGGCGAGCAGTACTTC; CDR3aa: CASRPVEGEQYF; d_gene: -; v_gene: TRBV7-9; j_gene: TRBJ2-7; abundance: -
CDR3nt: TGCGCCAGCAGCTTCAAATCGGGACTAGCTGGAAATGAGCAGTTCTTC; CDR3aa: CASSFKSGLAGNEQFF; d_gene: TRBD2; v_gene: TRBV5-1; j_gene: TRBJ2-1; abundance: -
CDR3nt: TGCGCCAGCAGCCTGGGGGACAGGGCGATTGAGGGCTACACCTTC; CDR3aa: CASSLGDRAIEGYTF; d_gene: TRBD1; v_gene: TRBV5-1; j_gene: TRBJ1-2; abundance: once
CDR3nt: TGCAGCTGTCAGACTAATGAAAAACTGTTTTTT; CDR3aa: CSCQTNEKLFF; d_gene: -; v_gene: TRBV29-1; j_gene: TRBJ1-4; abundance: -
CDR3nt: TGTGCCACCAGTGATTTGACTAGGGGGCTAGGGGAGCAGTTCTTC; CDR3aa: CATSDLTRGLGEQFF; d_gene: TRBD1; v_gene: TRBV24-1; j_gene: TRBJ2-1; abundance: once